The next 3 T cell receptor beta chains were all read from a single sample in a study of cytomegalovirus exposure and HLA in healthy donors (dated by TCRdb to about 2017). Library method: the immunoSEQ multiplex PCR assay. For the multiplex PCR, a mixture combining 60 forward primers for TCR Vbeta segments and 13 reverse primers for TCR Jbeta segments was used. The source is immuneACCESS, and TCRdb retained only in-frame sequences with V and J called. Part of the clones is not carried over; for the studies checked, unresolved V genes explain less than half of this, and the remainder is unexplained. The sample table shows roughly 260,000 clones, and 84% are seen once. The ten largest make up approximately 2% of the sample. The sample consisted of PBMCs. The receptors originated from a woman aged 40 to 55 in good health and CMV-seropositive.

The CDR3 loop is CASSYRQGDEKLFF. DNA of the CDR3: TGTGCCAGCAGTTACAGACAGGGGGATGAAAAACTGTTTTTT. V gene TRBV6-6 combines with J gene TRBJ1-4, with 9 bases identical to TRBD1. CDR1 is MNHNY and CDR2 is SVGAGI in the germline V gene (reference sequence). This CDR3 contains 14 residues. V lost 2 bases to trimming and J lost 6 bases; unmatched junction nucleotides: 1.

This rearrangement joins TRBV6-1 to TRBJ1-2; maybe TRBD1 (5 bases). This CDR3 is built from 15 residues. Trimming stripped 2 bases from V and 8 bases from J, with 18 bases between. Germline V gene lookup returns CDR1 MNHNS and CDR2 SASEGT. The DNA for the CDR3 is TGTGCCAGCAGTGAAAATTGGGCAGGGAGGCTCGGCTACACCTTC. It is translated as CASSENWAGRLGYTF.

Written as DNA, the CDR3 is TGTGCCAGCAGAATGCAGGGGCACACCGGGGAGCTGTTTTTT. Translating gives CASRMQGHTGELFF. This sequence joins TRBV27 and TRBJ2-2; possible D gene TRBD1, 6 bases. V was trimmed by 6 bases and J by 3 bases, leaving 11 bases between them. The CDR3 contains 14 residues. Germline V gives CDR1 MNHEY, CDR2 SMNVEV (reference sequence).